Below are 32 T cell receptor beta chains sequenced from a single sample in a study of T and B cells in COVID-19 patients. Multiplex PCR with BIOMED2 TRB-A/B primer pools amplified TRB rearrangements. TCRdb called the multiplex PCR reads again in MiXCR, with one record for every CDR3 protein. The sample holds under 5,000 distinct CDR3 sequences, 30% to 40% seen once. Blood genomic DNA input for TRB amplification was 250-500 ng. The sample consisted of blood. Receptors were obtained from a human donor who had recovered from COVID-19.

There are a few counts of this clonotype. The CDR3 loop reads CAISEWAGTSTDTQYF. CDR3 sequence (DNA): TGTGCCATCAGTGAGTGGGCAGGAACTAGCACAGATACGCAGTATTTT. V is TRBV10-3 and J is TRBJ2-3; D is undetermined. The V end was cut by 1 base, the J end by 0 bases, with 11 bases between. Germline V CDR1 and CDR2: ENHRY, SYGVKD. CDR3 size: 16 residues.

The genes are TRBV7-2 and TRBJ2-7; 9 bases are a match to TRBD1. CDR1 is SGHTA, CDR2 FQGNSA, per germline. With V trimmed by 5 bases and J by 1 base, 6 bases remained unmatched. The CDR3 sequence is 15 residues long. CDR3 loop: CASSRPGTGSYEQYF. DNA of the CDR3: TGTGCCAGCAGCCGTCCCGGGACAGGGTCCTACGAGCAGTACTTC.

This clonotype was counted a few times. V and J are TRBV10-1 and TRBJ2-3; D may be TRBD1 or TRBD2 (5 bases each). Trimming removed 8 bases at V and 6 bases at J, with 9 bases between. CDR1 and CDR2 from the germline V gene are WNHNN and SYGVQD (reference sequence). The CDR3 spans 11 residues. DNA of the CDR3: TGCGCCAGCGGGGGACCCGATACGCAGTATTTT. It specifies CASGGPDTQYF.

This clonotype is classed as medium-sized. This rearrangement joins TRBV4-3 to TRBJ2-7; 10 nucleotides match TRBD2. J lost 1 base, V lost 0 bases, and 3 bases had no gene match. CDR1 is LGHNA, CDR2 YSLEER, per germline. The CDR3 length is 16 residues. CDR3 nucleotides: TGCGCCAGCAGCCAAGATGAGACTAGCGGGTCCTACGAGCAGTACTTC. Encoded protein: CASSQDETSGSYEQYF.

Concerning this clonotype: This could be a read error, since a much larger clone is one nucleotide away. V gene TRBV19 combines with J gene TRBJ2-1, with D maybe TRBD2 (5 bases). The germline gives CDR1 LNHDA, CDR2 SQIVND (reference sequence). The CDR3 covers 21 residues. The CDR3 DNA sequence: TGTGCCAGTCGTCGCGGGTGGAGCTCGGGCCTTTACTTTGACTCCTACAATAAGCAGTTCTTC. It yields the protein CASRRGWSSGLYFDSYNKQFF.

A note on this clonotype: Germline and junction disagree at one end, which may indicate a read error. The chain uses TRBV19 and TRBJ1-1, with D tentatively TRBD1 (6 bases). The CDR3 extends over 18 amino acids. CDR1 LNHDA and CDR2 SQIVND come from the germline V gene (reference sequence). CDR3 residues: CARSNLFGGKGENTEAFF. In DNA, the CDR3 is TGTGCCAGGAGTAACCTCTTCGGGGGCAAGGGTGAGAACACTGAAGCTTTCTTT. The full variable domain, rest sourced from reference TRBV19 and TRBJ1-1, is DGGITQSPKYLFRKEGQNVTLSCEQNLNHDAMYWYRQDPGQGLRLIYYSQIVNDFQKGDIAEGYSVSREKKESFPLTVTSAQKNPTAFYLCARSNLFGGKGENTEAFFGQGTRLTVV.

The chain carries TRBV6-5 and TRBJ1-1; D is unclear. The germline gives CDR1 MNHEY, CDR2 SVGAGI. CDR3 length equals 15 residues. Trimming took 0 bases from V and 1 from J, leaving 9 bases between them. The CDR3 DNA reads TGTGCCAGCAGTTACTCGCTACGGGGGAACACTGAAGCTTTCTTT. It is translated as CASSYSLRGNTEAFF.

This clonotype has a handful of counts. The chain joins TRBV30 to TRBJ1-6, with D possibly being TRBD1 (6 bases). V lost 1 base to trimming and J lost 4 bases, with 11 bases between them. The CDR3 has 15 amino acids. The V gene's germline CDR1 is GTSNPN and CDR2 SVGIG (reference sequence). CDR3 DNA sequence: TGTGCCTGGAGTGCCCAACAGGGTTATAATTCACCCCTCCACTTT. It encodes CAWSAQQGYNSPLHF.

This chain connects TRBV19 to TRBJ1-1, with D possibly being TRBD1 (5 bases). V was shortened by 11 bases and J by 9 bases, with 22 bases between the two germline ends. Germline values: CDR1 LNHDA, CDR2 SQIVND (reference sequence). The CDR3 is 13 amino acids. The CDR3 loop reads CASCPTGDPQAFF. The CDR3 DNA sequence: TGTGCCTCTTGTCCTACGGGGGACCCCCAAGCTTTCTTT.

By frequency in the sample, this clonotype is medium-sized. The rearrangement links TRBV6-1 to TRBJ2-7, with 11 bases fitting TRBD1. V shed 2 bases and J 3 bases; nucleotides not matched to a gene: 3. Germline assignment: CDR1 MNHNS and CDR2 SASEGT. The CDR3 sequence is 15 residues long. Here the CDR3 DNA reads TGTGCCAGCAGTGAAACCGGGACAGGGGGCTACGAGCAGTACTTC. Amino acid sequence: CASSETGTGGYEQYF.

The chain is built from TRBV6-5 and TRBJ2-1, with 8 bases identical to TRBD2. V shed 6 bases and J 7 bases; nucleotides not matched to a gene: 5. The CDR3 extends over 13 amino acids. The germline gives CDR1 MNHEY, CDR2 SVGAGI. CDR3 coding DNA: TGTGCCAGCAGCTCCGGACTAGCAAATGAGCAGTTCTTC. Translation: CASSSGLANEQFF.

The chain recombines TRBV6-1 with TRBJ2-1; 12 positions agree with TRBD2. J gave up 6 bases and V 4 bases, and 16 bases lay outside the gene matches. CDR1 is MNHNS and CDR2 is SASEGT in the germline V gene. There are 19 residues in the CDR3. As DNA, the CDR3 is TGTGCCAGCAGTGGCAGGCCACCCTGGACTAGCGGGGTCCTCAATGAGCAGTTCTTC. This gives the protein CASSGRPPWTSGVLNEQFF.

The chain employs TRBV19 and TRBJ2-1, with 9 bases identical to TRBD1. V was pared by 3 bases and J by 5 bases, with 2 bases of the junction left unmatched. The CDR3 has 14 residues. Germline V gene lookup returns CDR1 LNHDA and CDR2 SQIVND (reference sequence). DNA of the CDR3: TGTGCCAGTAGTATCCGGGACAGGGACAATGAGCAGTTCTTC. This gives the protein CASSIRDRDNEQFF. The variable domain in full, with the rest retrieved from reference TRBV19 and TRBJ2-1, is DGGITQSPKYLFRKEGQNVTLSCEQNLNHDAMYWYRQDPGQGLRLIYYSQIVNDFQKGDIAEGYSVSREKKESFPLTVTSAQKNPTAFYLCASSIRDRDNEQFFGPGTRLTVL.

The rearrangement joins TRBV6-1 to TRBJ1-6; D gene unclear. The germline V gene encodes CDR1 MNHNS and CDR2 SASEGT. The CDR3 has 13 amino acids. V lost 4 bases to trimming and J lost 7 bases, with 8 bases between them. Here the CDR3 reads CASSGAENSPLHF. CDR3 sequence (DNA): TGTGCCAGCAGTGGGGCCGAGAATTCACCCCTCCACTTT.

This clonotype was counted between two and nine times. The chain recombines TRBV6-6 with TRBJ2-1; D gene uncertain. The CDR3 length is 15 residues. V was trimmed by 6 bases and J by 3 bases, leaving 15 bases between them. CDR1 is MNHNY and CDR2 is SVGAGI in the germline V gene (reference sequence). The CDR3 region is CASRIGGKYYNEQFF. The CDR3 DNA is TGTGCCAGCAGAATTGGCGGAAAATACTACAATGAGCAGTTCTTC.

This clonotype was seen a handful of times. V is TRBV6-1 and J is TRBJ1-2; TRBD1 agrees at 11 bases. With 6 bases clipped from V and 5 bases from J, the junction kept 2 bases outside the gene matches. Per the germline V gene, CDR1 is MNHNS and CDR2 is SASEGT. The CDR3 has 13 residues. CDR3 nucleotides: TGTGCCAGCAGGAGGGACAGGGGGTATGGCTACACCTTC. Translated: CASRRDRGYGYTF.

The V and J genes are TRBV12-3 or TRBV12-4 and TRBJ1-2; TRBD1 aligns across 7 bases. Losses at the gene ends were 3 bases for V and 8 bases for J; bases not matched to a gene: 15. The CDR3 consists of 16 residues. The CDR3 spells CASSFTHTRQGRGYTF. In nucleotides, the CDR3 is TGTGCCAGCAGTTTTACCCACACAAGACAGGGTAGGGGCTACACCTTC.

The chain joins TRBV18 to TRBJ2-1; the D gene is possibly TRBD2 (5 bases). Germline CDR1 KGHSH, CDR2 LQKENI. V shed 5 bases and J shed 3 bases, with 14 bases lying between them. This CDR3 has 15 residues. The chain's CDR3 is CASSNPGIIYNEQFF. CDR3 nucleotide sequence: TGTGCCAGCTCAAACCCGGGAATAATCTACAATGAGCAGTTCTTC.

This clonotype was recorded a few times. V gene TRBV27 combines with J gene TRBJ2-5; 12 bases align to TRBD2. Germline-derived CDR1 and CDR2 are MNHEY and SMNVEV (reference sequence). The CDR3 is 15 amino acids. V dropped 8 bases and J dropped 5; count of bases not matched to a gene: 9. In nucleotides, the CDR3 is TGTGCCAGCGGACTTACTAGCGGGAGGTGGGAGACCCAGTACTTC. Translated, it gives CASGLTSGRWETQYF.

This clonotype was seen more than once but under ten times. The chain joins TRBV5-5 to TRBJ1-5; D gene uncertain. Germline loops: CDR1 SGHKS, CDR2 YYEKEE (reference sequence). This CDR3 spans 13 amino acids. With 4 bases removed from V and 2 bases from J, the gap between germline ends came to 7 bases. The CDR3 here is CASSKGGNQPQHF. The CDR3 DNA follows: TGTGCCAGCAGCAAGGGAGGCAATCAGCCCCAGCATTTT.

The table lists this clonotype with a count of one. The gene calls are TRBV19 and TRBJ2-1; TRBD2 matches at 12 bases. CDR3 length: 15 residues. From germline, CDR1 is LNHDA and CDR2 SQIVND (reference sequence). V lost 6 bases, J lost 7 bases, and 7 bases stayed unmatched. The CDR3 protein is CASRTTSGRLNEQFF. DNA for the CDR3: TGTGCCAGTAGAACTACTAGCGGGAGGTTGAATGAGCAGTTCTTC.

By frequency in the sample, this clonotype is medium-sized (0.01 to 0.1%). This chain connects TRBV19 to TRBJ2-3; 8 bases agree with TRBD2. This CDR3 region has 12 residues. Germline loops: CDR1 LNHDA, CDR2 SQIVND (reference sequence). V lost 6 bases to trimming and J lost 14 bases; unmatched junction nucleotides: 10. CDR3 nucleotides: TGTGCCAGTAGCACGACTAGCGCCACTCCGTATTTT. Amino acid sequence: CASSTTSATPYF.

The genes are TRBV5-4 and TRBJ2-2; 7 positions match TRBD1. The CDR3 is made up of 15 amino acids. V gave up 6 bases and J gave up 2 bases; unmatched junction bases: 7. The germline V gene has CDR1 SGHNT and CDR2 YYREEE (reference sequence). CDR3 in amino acids: CASNPRGQNTGELFF. The CDR3 nucleotides are TGTGCCAGCAACCCAAGGGGGCAAAACACCGGGGAGCTGTTTTTT.

This clonotype is medium-sized within its sample. V usage is TRBV6-4 and J usage is TRBJ2-1; D unclear. Germline loops: CDR1 MRHNA, CDR2 SNTAGT. The length of the CDR3 is 13 residues. V was trimmed by 3 bases and J by 9 bases, leaving 12 bases between them. Here the CDR3 DNA reads TGTGCCAGCAGTGAGCAAACTACGAGTGAGCAGTTCTTC. Its translation is CASSEQTTSEQFF.

Concerning this clonotype: This could be a read error, since a much larger clone is one nucleotide away. The rearrangement joins TRBV6-5 to TRBJ2-7, with TRBD1 as a possible D gene (5 bases). This CDR3 spans 17 amino acids. Looked up from germline, CDR1 is MNHEY and CDR2 is SVGAGI. In nucleotides, the CDR3 is TGTGCCAGCATACCCACGCTGGGCAGGGCCAGCCCCTACAAGCAGTACTTC. This sequence encodes CASIPTLGRASPYKQYF.

By share of the sample, this clonotype is medium-sized. The CDR3 sequence is CSVGPVGEKLFF. In nucleotides, the CDR3 is TGCAGCGTTGGGCCCGTCGGGGAAAAACTGTTTTTT. This chain links TRBV29-1 with TRBJ1-4; no firm D call. Trimming stripped 4 bases from V and 8 bases from J, with 11 bases between. The germline V gene encodes CDR1 SQVTM and CDR2 ANQGSEA. CDR3 length: 12 amino acids.

This clonotype counts as medium-sized. This chain joins TRBV29-1 and TRBJ1-4, with D possibly being TRBD1 (5 bases). V was cut by 4 bases and J by 1 base, with 16 bases left in between. This CDR3 is built from 16 residues. From germline, CDR1 is SQVTM and CDR2 ANQGSEA. The CDR3 sequence: CSVGGRGRGTNEKLFF. The CDR3 DNA reads TGCAGCGTTGGGGGAAGGGGTAGGGGAACTAATGAAAAACTGTTTTTT.

This clonotype was observed a handful of times. This chain joins TRBV6-2 or TRBV6-3 and TRBJ2-7; tentatively, D is TRBD1 (6 bases). The CDR3 runs 13 residues. Germline CDR1 and CDR2: MNHEY and SVGEGT. The germline V and J ends were trimmed by 6 bases and 7 bases, with 16 bases remaining between them. The CDR3 DNA follows: TGTGCCAGCAGAAGCAGCACAGGGCGAGAGCAGTACTTC. Translated: CASRSSTGREQYF.

In its sample, this clonotype is medium-sized. V is TRBV6-5 and J is TRBJ1-5; TRBD1 aligns across 7 bases. Germline V lookup: CDR1 MNHEY, CDR2 SVGAGI. CDR3 size: 15 residues. V trimming: 5 bases; J trimming: 0 bases; junction bases outside the gene matches: 4. CDR3 DNA sequence: TGTGCCAGCAGTGGATACAGGGGTAGCAATCAGCCCCAGCATTTT. Translating gives CASSGYRGSNQPQHF.

The gene calls are TRBV7-9 and TRBJ2-3, with TRBD2 matching 7 bases. The CDR3 contains 18 residues. Germline V lookup: CDR1 SEHNR, CDR2 FQNEAQ (reference sequence). Unmatched junction bases numbered 21, after V lost 7 bases and J lost 5 bases. This CDR3 is CASNVPTPGGGIGDTQYF. The CDR3 DNA reads as TGTGCCAGCAACGTACCCACCCCTGGGGGGGGGATTGGAGATACGCAGTATTTT.

The V call is TRBV6-1, the J call TRBJ1-2; 7 nucleotides match TRBD1. This CDR3 has 13 residues. Germline V CDR1 and CDR2: MNHNS, SASEGT. The J segment lost 6 bases and the V segment lost 6 bases, leaving 7 bases of the junction unmatched. The CDR3 nucleotides read TGTGCCAGCAGGGGACAGATCATGGATGGCTACACCTTC. Protein sequence: CASRGQIMDGYTF.

This clonotype was seen only once. V gene TRBV30 combines with J gene TRBJ1-5, with unresolved D. Germline loops: CDR1 GTSNPN, CDR2 SVGIG (reference sequence). The CDR3 has 13 amino acids. The V and J ends lost 2 bases and 6 bases respectively, with 11 bases between them. This CDR3 is CAWSRFGSQPQHF. In DNA, the CDR3 is TGTGCCTGGAGTAGGTTCGGGAGTCAGCCCCAGCATTTT. Together with reference TRBV30 and TRBJ1-5, the CDR3 gives the full variable domain: SQTIHQWPATLVQPVGSPLSLECTVEGTSNPNLYWYRQAAGRGLQLLFYSVGIGQISSEVPQNLSASRPQDRQFILSSKKLLLSDSGFYLCAWSRFGSQPQHFGDGTRLSIL.